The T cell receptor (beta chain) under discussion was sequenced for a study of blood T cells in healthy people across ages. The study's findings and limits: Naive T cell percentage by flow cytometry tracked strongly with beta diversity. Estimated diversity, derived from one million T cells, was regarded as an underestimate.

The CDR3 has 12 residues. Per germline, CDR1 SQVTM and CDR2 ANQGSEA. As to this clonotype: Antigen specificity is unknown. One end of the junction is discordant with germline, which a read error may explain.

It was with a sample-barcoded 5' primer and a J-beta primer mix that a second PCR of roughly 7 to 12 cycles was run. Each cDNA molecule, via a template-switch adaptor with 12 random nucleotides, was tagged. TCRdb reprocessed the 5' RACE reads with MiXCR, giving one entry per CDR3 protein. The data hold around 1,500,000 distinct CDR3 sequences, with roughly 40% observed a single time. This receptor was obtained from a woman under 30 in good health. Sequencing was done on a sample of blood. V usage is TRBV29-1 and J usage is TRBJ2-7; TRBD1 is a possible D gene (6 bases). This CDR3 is CSFEGDGYEQYF. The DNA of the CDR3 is TGCAGCTTTGAGGGGGACGGTTACGAGCAGTACTTC.